These 6 T cell receptor beta chains were sequenced from one sample in a study of long-term antiretroviral therapy in people with HIV. Runs used v3.0 of the immunoSEQ assay and were done at survey level. Method: immunoSEQ multiplex PCR; TCRdb's copy keeps in-frame clones and lacks some. Of 30,000 to 40,000 clones in the sample, roughly 80% are singletons; the top ten hold about 3%. Specimen: unsorted PBMCs, collected 1.9 years after starting antiretroviral therapy. The source of these receptors is a man between 18 and 29 years old with HIV.

This chain joins TRBV4-1 and TRBJ2-2; D is possibly TRBD1 or TRBD2 (5 bases each). The CDR3 is 16 amino acids. Germline assignment: CDR1 MGHRA and CDR2 YSYEKL. Trimming removed 1 base at V and 5 bases at J, with 14 bases between. CDR3 DNA: TGCGCCAGCAGCCAAGTGATGGGGGTAGGAACCGGGGAGCTGTTTTTT. This codes for CASSQVMGVGTGELFF.

In this sample, this clone turned up once. The V and J genes are TRBV6-1 and TRBJ2-3, with D perhaps TRBD1 (6 bases). Trimming took off 0 bases at V and 6 bases at J, with 28 bases between the two ends. The CDR3 covers 20 residues. Germline CDR1 reads MNHNS; CDR2 reads SASEGT. The CDR3 region has the DNA TGTGCCAGCAGTGAAGCGCGGTGGAGAAGGGAGAGGGGGTGGGGGGATACGCAGTATTTT. Translated: CASSEARWRRERGWGDTQYF.

The chain carries TRBV30 and TRBJ2-7; D is possibly TRBD1 (5 bases). The length of the CDR3 is 12 residues. V lost 1 base and J lost 5, with 9 bases in between. Looked up from germline, CDR1 is GTSNPN and CDR2 is SVGIG (reference sequence). DNA for the CDR3: TGTGCCTGGAGTGACACAGGAGACGAGCAGTACTTC. This translates into CAWSDTGDEQYF.

CDR3 sequence: CASSNVNREGIQYF. The DNA for the CDR3 is TGTGCCAGCAGCAACGTAAACAGGGAGGGCATTCAGTACTTC. The V gene is TRBV7-2, the J gene TRBJ2-4; tentative D call: TRBD2 (7 bases). Trimming removed 5 bases at V and 9 bases at J, with 17 bases between. This CDR3 region has 14 residues. Germline V CDR1 and CDR2: SGHTA, FQGNSA. Complete variable domain (other parts from reference TRBV7-2 and TRBJ2-4): GAGVSQSPSNKVTEKGKDVELRCDPISGHTALYWYRQSLGQGLEFLIYFQGNSAPDKSGLPSDRFSAERTGGSVSTLTIQRTQQEDSAVYLCASSNVNREGIQYFGAGTRLSVL.

In its sample, this clone was seen a few times. This sequence joins TRBV5-4 and TRBJ2-5; perhaps TRBD1 as D (5 bases). V was trimmed by 0 bases and J by 5 bases, leaving 14 bases between them. The CDR3 loop spans 15 amino acids. Per germline, CDR1 SGHNT and CDR2 YYREEE (reference sequence). CDR3 sequence: CASSLGGSGSETQYF. CDR3 DNA: TGTGCCAGCAGCTTGGGGGGTTCAGGGTCGGAGACCCAGTACTTC.

This clone was counted a few times. The V call is TRBV6-5, the J call TRBJ1-6; D unclear. Between the trimmed V and J ends, which lost 1 base and 9 bases, there was a span of 10 bases. The CDR3 runs 14 residues. Germline CDR1 and CDR2: MNHEY and SVGAGI. CDR3 nucleotides: TGTGCCAGCAGTTACTACGTTGCCGGTTCACCCCTCCACTTT. Its protein product is CASSYYVAGSPLHF.